This T cell receptor beta chain was recorded in a study of T cells in localized non-small cell lung cancer. Overall study results and limits: Within adjacent lung there appeared a median around 57 of the top 100 tumor clones. Uninvolved adjacent lung had higher T cell clonality than tumor and all other tissues.

Data came from immunoSEQ multiplex PCR; TCRdb stores just in-frame clones and leaves some out. Of 30,000 to 35,000 clones in the sample, about nine tenths are singletons; the top ten hold approximately 4%. In the case of this clone: Its antigen remains unknown.

This CDR3 comprises 14 residues. Trimming took off 2 bases at V and 4 bases at J, with 9 bases between the two ends. Germline assignment: CDR1 MNHEY and CDR2 SVGAGI. The source is a woman aged 35 to 70 with stage I lung adenocarcinoma. V is TRBV6-5 and J is TRBJ1-3; perhaps TRBD1 as D (6 bases). The material sequenced was peripheral blood, taken before any cancer treatment. Written as DNA, the CDR3 is TGTGCCAGCAGTTACGGGCAGGGGGGAAACACCATATATTTT. This gives the protein CASSYGQGGNTIYF.